This TCR beta chain was observed in a study of cytomegalovirus exposure and HLA in healthy donors. The V gene's germline CDR1 is LNHNV and CDR2 YYDKDF (reference sequence). Trimming left V 3 bases short and J 5 bases short, with 19 bases between. This CDR3 has 16 amino acids. 13 Jbeta primers and 60 Vbeta primers were used for the PCR. Assay: immunoSEQ multiplex PCR; the TCRdb copy retains only in-frame clones and omits some. Here the sample spans tens of thousands of clones, about 75% being singletons. The specimen was PBMCs. The clonotype originates from a middle-aged man in good health and CMV-seronegative. The rearrangement uses TRBV15 and TRBJ2-5; D is undetermined. The CDR3 protein is CATSSVSAAPGETQYF. DNA of the CDR3: TGTGCCACCAGCAGTGTCTCCGCGGCTCCTGGGGAGACCCAGTACTTC.